The sequence of this T cell receptor beta chain was determined in a study of blood T cell repertoires in COVID-19. The wider study: Samples representing acute and convalescent COVID-19 were sourced from the United States, Italy and Spain. T cells, B-cell-depleted T cells, or PBMCs supplied cDNA or gDNA.

Original data processing: It was from reference gene primer amplification that nucleated cell counts were estimated. TCRdb's copy holds only in-frame clones and misses some; the assay was immunoSEQ multiplex PCR. Clone size and the V and J calls come from that table; the DNA yielded D and trimming. The table has approximately 150,000 clones, roughly nine tenths seen once. Germline assignment: CDR1 MDHEN and CDR2 SYDVKM. This CDR3 is 11 amino acids long. Trimming removed 8 bases from V and 4 bases from J, with 8 bases in between. The specimen sequenced was peripheral blood. The J gene is TRBJ1-1, the V gene TRBV28; the D gene is possibly TRBD1 (5 bases). This TCR was recovered from a human donor in a cohort sampled during active COVID-19. The CDR3 protein is CASDQGTEAFF. The CDR3 DNA follows: TGTGCCAGCGACCAGGGCACTGAAGCTTTCTTT.